These 4 T cell receptor beta chains came from one sample sequenced in a study of blood T cell repertoires in COVID-19. Sequenced by immunoSEQ multiplex PCR; TCRdb stores in-frame clones only, minus some. The table includes about 190,000 clones, around 84% detected once. Sequencing was carried out using peripheral blood. All receptors derive from an elderly woman with acute or convalescent COVID-19.

The V gene is TRBV10-3, the J gene TRBJ2-4; 8 bases match TRBD1. The CDR3 consists of 17 residues. V shed 6 bases, J shed 1 base, and the junction held 11 bases outside the gene matches. Per germline, CDR1 ENHRY and CDR2 SYGVKD. CDR3 DNA sequence: TGTGCCATCAGCGCCGTACCTCAGGGGGCGGCCAAAAACATTCAGTACTTC. This sequence encodes CAISAVPQGAAKNIQYF.

This clone was detected a few times. V is TRBV19 and J is TRBJ2-1, with 7 positions matching TRBD1. Trimming took 4 bases from V and 6 from J; bases not matched to a gene: 3. CDR1 and CDR2 (germline): LNHDA, SQIVND (reference sequence). The CDR3 consists of 13 residues. The CDR3 reads CASSKRQGNEQFF. CDR3 nucleotides: TGTGCCAGTAGTAAAAGACAGGGCAATGAGCAGTTCTTC.

The V gene is TRBV6-6, the J gene TRBJ2-3; TRBD1 matches 10 bases. J was trimmed by 4 bases and V by 3 bases; bases with no gene match: 7. The CDR3 has 16 residues. Germline V gene lookup returns CDR1 MNHNY and CDR2 SVGAGI (reference sequence). CDR3 in amino acids: CASSYTGQGEADTQYF. The CDR3 nucleotides read TGTGCCAGCAGTTATACTGGACAGGGGGAGGCAGATACGCAGTATTTT.

The V and J genes are TRBV5-1 and TRBJ2-1; 15 nucleotides match TRBD2. The CDR3 extends over 16 amino acids. Germline V CDR1 and CDR2: SGHRS, YFSETQ. The V and J ends lost 3 bases and 7 bases, in that order; junction bases with no gene match: 5. The CDR3 nucleotides read TGCGCCAGCAGCTCGAGGACTAGCGGGAGGGTTAATGAGCAGTTCTTC. Encoded protein: CASSSRTSGRVNEQFF.